This T cell receptor (beta chain) was found in a study of T-cell memory formation after mild COVID-19 (TCRdb year 2021). Turning to the overall study: TCR sequence clusters from the two donors were largely donor specific. T-cell clones expanding and contracting after mild COVID-19 in two donors were tracked by longitudinal TCRalpha and TCRbeta repertoire sequencing. Two young, previously healthy adult volunteers, one female and one male, were included in the cohort. The paper as a whole reports these results and caveats: Contracting CD4+ clones were located mainly in the CM and EM memory subsets, whereas CD8+ clones were found to be enriched in EMRA. The second-wave clones that peaked on day 37 were not confirmed to be SARS-CoV-2 specific. The study included only two mild cases, and larger cohorts that include severe cases with pre-infection samples were judged to be necessary. From day 15 to 85, contracting clones showed balanced CD4/CD8 phenotypes, whereas a second wave of clones that expanded from day 15 to 37 leaned towards CD4+. The detection of some responding clones in pre-infection memory suggests that pre-existing cross-reactive memory T cells joined the SARS-CoV-2 response.

The germline V gene provides CDR1 LGHNA and CDR2 YSLEER. From the cysteine through the phenylalanine, the CDR3 covers 14 amino acids. Just CDR3 DNA is preserved here, 42 bases in frame from base 1. V is cut back by 2 bases and J by 6 bases, with 2 bases in the junction unmatched. Ficoll-Paque density gradient centrifugation was used to isolate PBMCs. The sequencing machine was an Illumina NovaSeq 6000. Using 5'RACE with constant-segment primers, TCRalpha and TCRbeta cDNA libraries were constructed, with sample barcodes and unique molecular identifiers added in the process. Trizol reagent was used to extract RNA from every sample. Amplification of the libraries took two PCR steps, and the second step added a second sample barcode plus Illumina TruSeq adapters. Sequencing of the libraries was done on an Illumina NovaSeq, producing 2 x 150 bp paired-end reads. Regarding the original processing steps: With migec v1.2.7, reads were demultiplexed and then collapsed into UMI-guided consensus sequences. Using mixcr v2.1.11, the UMI consensuses were aligned to TRA and TRB V and J templates and assembled into clonotypes. A clonotype was counted as expanded or contracted only when both edgeR and NoisET called the clonotype significant, with the noise models trained on biological replicates. edgeR calls used a false discovery rate-adjusted p below 0.01 and a log2 fold-change threshold of 1. As an exploratory analysis of dynamics, PCA with hierarchical clustering was applied to max-normalized trajectories of the 1000 most abundant clonotypes. Each responding clone was given a CD4 or CD8 phenotype based on the CD4+ and CD8+ repertoires, which had been sequenced separately. Starting from the raw public reads, TCRdb applied fastp trimming at Q25, assembled clones with MiXCR and retained in-frame beta chains. CDR3 protein duplicates are merged, each entry listing the most common genes and DNA. V and J calls and clone size were set by TCRdb, not the authors. The sample table holds 400,000 or so distinct CDR3 sequences, of which under 25% were seen once. In total, the top ten clones hold 12% of the sample.

This clonotype was detected only a few times. There is no known antigen for this receptor. Qualities for individual bases were not recorded, and no much larger clone is one base off. This TCR derives from an adult woman who had mild COVID-19 (a few samples of this study predate the infection). The sample titles of this study are shuffled in the database, so cell type and time point are left out; the donor was told from shared clones. The rearranged segments are TRBV4-3 and TRBJ2-1; 9 bases in between match TRBD2. Sequencing was performed on PBMCs or a T cell subset sorted from them (not recorded which). The DNA sequence is TGCGCCAGCAGCCAACTAGCGGGGTTCAATGAGCAGTTCTTC. This codes for CASSQLAGFNEQFF.